A single sample is the source of the 8 T cell receptor beta chains below, sequenced in a study of blood T cell repertoires in COVID-19. Data came from immunoSEQ multiplex PCR; TCRdb stores just in-frame clones and leaves some out. The sample consists of about 80,000 clones, roughly 89% of them appearing once. Material: peripheral blood. The receptors were sampled from a young man with acute or convalescent COVID-19.

V gene TRBV5-4 combines with J gene TRBJ1-2; 12 positions match TRBD1. Germline lookup yields CDR1 SGHNT and CDR2 YYREEE (reference sequence). This CDR3 region has 15 residues. With V trimmed by 1 base and J by 8 bases, 6 bases remained unmatched. In nucleotides, the CDR3 is TGTGCCAGCAGCTTGTTGGGACAGGGGGCGTACGGCTACACCTTC. Its translation: CASSLLGQGAYGYTF.

The chain links TRBV5-4 to TRBJ2-3, with 9 bases that match TRBD1. The ends lost 5 bases at V and 6 bases at J; junction bases unmatched: 13. The CDR3 consists of 16 residues. Per the germline V gene, CDR1 is SGHNT and CDR2 is YYREEE (reference sequence). CDR3 sequence reads: CASSPGWTGAGDTQYF. In nucleotides, the CDR3 is TGTGCCAGCAGTCCAGGCTGGACAGGGGCAGGCGATACGCAGTATTTT.

The chain joins TRBV7-9 to TRBJ2-7, with 12 bases fitting TRBD2. Trimming took 6 bases from V and 3 from J; bases not matched to a gene: 3. CDR1 is SEHNR, CDR2 FQNEAQ, per germline (reference sequence). The CDR3 sequence is 14 residues long. The CDR3 sequence: CASRPGLAGYEQYF. Written as DNA, the CDR3 is TGTGCCAGCAGACCGGGACTAGCGGGCTACGAGCAGTACTTC.

V and J are TRBV7-9 and TRBJ1-2; the match to TRBD1 covers 7 bases. CDR1 is SEHNR, CDR2 FQNEAQ, per germline (reference sequence). This CDR3 is 12 amino acids long. The J segment lost 2 bases and the V segment lost 8 bases, leaving 2 bases of the junction unmatched. CDR3 in amino acids: CASSDRNYGYTF. Here the CDR3 DNA reads TGTGCCAGCTCGGACAGGAACTATGGCTACACCTTC.

The V call is TRBV28, the J call TRBJ2-7; 11 bases fit TRBD2. CDR3 size: 14 residues. CDR1 and CDR2 (germline): MDHEN, SYDVKM. V was clipped by 3 bases and J by 5 bases; unmatched bases: 3. The CDR3 DNA sequence: TGTGCCAGCAGTTTCACTAGCGGGAGCCACGAGCAGTACTTC. This encodes CASSFTSGSHEQYF.

This sequence joins TRBV6-6 and TRBJ2-7; the D is unclear. The CDR3 spans 11 residues. Germline CDR1 and CDR2: MNHNY and SVGAGI (reference sequence). V lost 2 bases to trimming and J lost 4 bases, with 3 bases between them. DNA of the CDR3: TGTGCCAGCAGTTACCGGTACGAGCAGTACTTC. The encoded protein is CASSYRYEQYF.

In DNA form, the CDR3 reads TGCAGTGCTAGTGGAGGACAGGGGAGGGCTGGCTCTGGAAACACCATATATTTT. Its translation: CSASGGQGRAGSGNTIYF. V gene TRBV20-1 combines with J gene TRBJ1-3, with 9 bases fitting TRBD1. This CDR3 comprises 18 residues. V gave up 3 bases and J gave up 0 bases; unmatched junction bases: 12. The germline V gene encodes CDR1 DFQATT and CDR2 SNEGSKA (reference sequence).

V is TRBV3-1 (or the pseudogene TRBV3-2) and J is TRBJ2-1; TRBD2 agrees at 8 bases. CDR3 length: 16 residues. V trimming: 3 bases; J trimming: 5 bases; junction bases outside the gene matches: 9. Per germline, CDR1 LGHDT and CDR2 YNNKEL (reference sequence). The CDR3 DNA reads TGTGCCAGCAGCCACCGCCGAGCGGGAGTCCACAATGAGCAGTTCTTC. Its translation is CASSHRRAGVHNEQFF.